The clone carrying this T cell receptor beta chain was detected only a few times. Its antigen remains unknown. The sample comes from a study of identical twins. Study-wide results and caveats: Zero-insertion analyses were open to partial confounding by invariant MAIT and iNKT cells.

TCRdb re-derived calls from the 5' RACE reads in MiXCR, one entry per CDR3 protein. In the table there are some 560,000 distinct CDR3 sequences, more than 9% of which are singletons. The length of the CDR3 is 13 residues. V was clipped by 3 bases and J by 10 bases; unmatched bases: 8. Germline V gene lookup returns CDR1 LGHNA and CDR2 YSLEER. These data were also reused for a study on yellow fever vaccine responses in identical twins.

Specimen: PBMCs. The rearrangement uses TRBV4-3 and TRBJ1-2; 7 bases line up with TRBD1. This clonotype was sampled from a woman under 30 in good health. The CDR3 protein is CASSHPRGDDYTF. The DNA of the CDR3 is TGCGCCAGCAGCCACCCCAGGGGGGATGACTACACCTTC.